This record looks at one T cell receptor beta chain sequence and its context. Antigen: not known. The sample comes from a study of cytomegalovirus exposure and HLA in healthy donors. This CDR3 is built from 14 residues. Germline V gene sequence: CDR1 MNHNY, CDR2 SVGAGI (reference sequence). V shed 8 bases, J shed 14 bases, and the junction held 18 bases outside the gene matches. 13 Jbeta primers and 60 Vbeta primers were used for the PCR. Profiling relied on immunoSEQ multiplex PCR, and the TCRdb table lists in-frame clones only, not all of them. The data contain 100,000 to 150,000 clones, roughly four fifths of them singletons. The study, taken as a whole, reports: V- and J-gene trimming of TCR beta was linked (in a later analysis) to a missense DCLRE1C variant. It was reported that the classifier diagnosed cytomegalovirus status with high specificity and sensitivity in both the original and validation cohorts.

The chain combines TRBV6-6 with TRBJ2-1; 7 nucleotides match TRBD2. The TCR originated in a boy younger than 10 in good health and CMV-seronegative. The sample consisted of PBMCs. This chain's CDR3 is CASGPSGDPTWEFF. CDR3 in DNA: TGTGCCAGCGGCCCCAGCGGGGACCCTACATGGGAGTTCTTC.